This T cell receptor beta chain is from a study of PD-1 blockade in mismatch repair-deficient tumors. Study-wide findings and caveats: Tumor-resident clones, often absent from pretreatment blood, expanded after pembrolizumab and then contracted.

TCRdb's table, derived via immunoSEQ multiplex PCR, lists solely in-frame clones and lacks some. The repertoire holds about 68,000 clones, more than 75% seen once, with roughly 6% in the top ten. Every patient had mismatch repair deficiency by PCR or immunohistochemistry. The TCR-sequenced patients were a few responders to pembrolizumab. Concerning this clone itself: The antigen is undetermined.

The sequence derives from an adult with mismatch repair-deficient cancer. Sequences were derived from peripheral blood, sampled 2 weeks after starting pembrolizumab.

The CDR3: CASNAQGGNTEAFF. The CDR3 DNA follows: TGTGCCAGCAATGCACAGGGGGGAAACACTGAAGCTTTCTTT. The V gene is TRBV2, the J gene TRBJ1-1; 8 nucleotides line up with TRBD1. CDR1 and CDR2 (germline): SNHLY, FYNNEI. V trimming: 7 bases; J trimming: 2 bases; junction bases outside the gene matches: 6. CDR3 size: 14 residues.